The 19 T cell receptor beta chains in this list originate from one sample, sequenced in a study of PD-1 blockade in classical Hodgkin lymphoma. Time point here: newly diagnosed, previously untreated cHL patient sample. Data came from immunoSEQ multiplex PCR; TCRdb stores just in-frame clones and leaves some out. The table shows about 20,000 clones, with 80% to 95% occurring only once. Sequences were obtained from peripheral blood mononuclear cells (PBMCs). These TCRs come from a human donor with classical Hodgkin lymphoma.

V and J are TRBV10-3 and TRBJ2-5, with 8 positions matching TRBD1. This CDR3 contains 14 residues. Unmatched junction bases numbered 6, after V lost 4 bases and J lost 5 bases. The V gene's germline CDR1 is ENHRY and CDR2 SYGVKD. CDR3 sequence: CAISVGRGPETQYF. The CDR3 region has the DNA TGTGCCATCAGTGTTGGCAGGGGGCCTGAGACCCAGTACTTC.

The chain is built from TRBV5-5 and TRBJ1-2, with D hard to call. CDR1 is SGHKS, CDR2 YYEKEE, per germline (reference sequence). V dropped 5 bases and J dropped 2 bases, with 19 bases sitting between them. The CDR3 is 16 amino acids. The CDR3 loop reads CASRIRDHFANYGYTF. The CDR3 coding sequence is TGTGCCAGCAGGATCCGAGATCACTTTGCAAACTATGGCTACACCTTC.

The chain recombines TRBV7-2 with TRBJ1-2; D remains unclear. The germline gives CDR1 SGHTA, CDR2 FQGNSA. This CDR3 contains 12 residues. V gave up 0 bases and J gave up 4 bases, with 3 bases separating them. The CDR3 sequence is CASSLAGYGYTF. The CDR3 coding sequence is TGTGCCAGCAGCTTAGCTGGCTATGGCTACACCTTC.

The chain has TRBV14 and TRBJ2-5; tentatively, D is TRBD2 (5 bases). V shed 0 bases and J shed 5 bases, with 19 bases lying between them. The CDR3 is 17 residues long. Germline CDR1 and CDR2: SGHDN and FVKESK. The CDR3 sequence is CASSQEIGSGIGETQYF. DNA for the CDR3: TGTGCCAGCAGCCAAGAGATAGGGAGTGGAATCGGGGAGACCCAGTACTTC.

This clone was detected only a few times. This chain connects TRBV19 to TRBJ2-1; 8 nucleotides agree with TRBD2. Trimming at V came to 5 bases and at J to 4 bases, leaving 7 bases not matched to a gene. Germline V gene lookup returns CDR1 LNHDA and CDR2 SQIVND (reference sequence). There are 15 residues in the CDR3. CDR3 nucleotides: TGTGCCAGTAGTGCGACTAGCGAACAATACAATGAGCAGTTCTTC. Translated, it gives CASSATSEQYNEQFF.

The chain couples TRBV7-7 to TRBJ2-1; 12 bases line up with TRBD2. In germline, CDR1 is SSHAT, CDR2 FNYEAQ (reference sequence). The junction had 9 bases not matched to a gene; V was cut back by 5 bases and J by 7 bases. The CDR3 extends over 16 amino acids. The CDR3 DNA sequence: TGTGCCAGCAGCGCCAGTGGACTAGCGGGAAGGAATGAGCAGTTCTTC. Its translation is CASSASGLAGRNEQFF.

This clone came up a few times. The rearrangement links TRBV6-1 to TRBJ2-1, with D possibly being TRBD1 or TRBD2 (5 bases each). The V end lost 4 bases, the J end lost 6 bases, and 13 bases lay between the germline ends. The CDR3 totals 14 residues. The germline V gene encodes CDR1 MNHNS and CDR2 SASEGT. The CDR3 here is CASSGGSGRNEQFF. CDR3 in DNA: TGTGCCAGCAGTGGAGGGTCGGGGCGCAATGAGCAGTTCTTC.

The J gene is TRBJ2-2, the V gene TRBV2; D is perhaps TRBD2 (6 bases). The CDR3 is 15 amino acids. Germline CDR1 and CDR2: SNHLY and FYNNEI. V was pared by 9 bases and J by 4 bases, with 18 bases between. The CDR3 sequence: CASFGGIRSTGELFF. CDR3 bases: TGTGCCAGTTTCGGCGGGATAAGGAGCACCGGGGAGCTGTTTTTT.

The chain joins TRBV19 to TRBJ2-3; D tentatively fits TRBD1 or TRBD2 (5 bases each). CDR1 LNHDA and CDR2 SQIVND come from the germline V gene (reference sequence). The V end was cut by 4 bases, the J end by 6 bases, with 14 bases between. The CDR3 totals 14 residues. The CDR3 here is CASSRLDGTDTQYF. CDR3 nucleotide sequence: TGTGCCAGTAGTAGGCTTGACGGGACGGATACGCAGTATTTT.

The gene calls are TRBV29-1 and TRBJ2-7; 9 bases map to TRBD2. CDR3 length: 15 amino acids. After removal of 1 base from V and 2 bases from J, the junction contained 6 bases not matched to a gene. Germline CDR1 is SQVTM and CDR2 is ANQGSEA. The CDR3, as DNA: TGCAGCGTTGAAGTAACGGCGGGAGGGCCCTACGAGCAGTACTTC. Its protein is CSVEVTAGGPYEQYF.

The chain carries TRBV4-1 and TRBJ1-2; D gene uncertain. The CDR3 is 12 residues long. CDR1 and CDR2 from the germline V gene are MGHRA and YSYEKL. The ends were cut back, 0 bases at V and 8 bases at J, with 7 bases in the middle. The CDR3 nucleotides are TGCGCCAGCAGCCAAGAGACGTTCGGCTACACCTTC. Translating it yields CASSQETFGYTF.

This sequence joins TRBV4-1 and TRBJ1-4, with D possibly being TRBD1 (5 bases). This CDR3 spans 15 amino acids. Trimming removed 1 base at V and 5 bases at J, with 11 bases between. Germline V gene lookup returns CDR1 MGHRA and CDR2 YSYEKL. CDR3: CASSQVEAGNEKLFF. The CDR3, as DNA: TGCGCCAGCAGCCAAGTCGAGGCAGGGAATGAAAAACTGTTTTTT.

This chain connects TRBV30 to TRBJ2-3; TRBD1 might be the D (5 bases). Trimming stripped 0 bases from V and 3 bases from J, with 10 bases between. Germline assignment: CDR1 GTSNPN and CDR2 SVGIG (reference sequence). This CDR3 has 14 amino acids. CDR3 in amino acids: CAWSVDSLTDTQYF. The CDR3 DNA follows: TGTGCCTGGAGTGTTGACAGTCTGACAGATACGCAGTATTTT.

The V call is TRBV4-1, the J call TRBJ1-1; D gene unclear. The germline gives CDR1 MGHRA, CDR2 YSYEKL. The CDR3 is made up of 14 amino acids. V gave up 2 bases and J gave up 1 base, with 8 bases separating them. The CDR3 bases are TGCGCCAGCAGCCAACCCACCCAGAACACTGAAGCTTTCTTT. Translation: CASSQPTQNTEAFF.

The CDR3 reads CASSGIPGTGAGTEAFF. CDR3 in DNA: TGTGCCAGCAGTGGAATACCCGGGACAGGGGCGGGGACTGAAGCTTTCTTT. This sequence joins TRBV25-1 and TRBJ1-1; 10 nucleotides agree with TRBD1. V lost 4 bases and J lost 5; bases outside the gene matches: 13. Looked up from germline, CDR1 is MGHDK and CDR2 is SYGVNS. The length of the CDR3 is 17 residues. Supplemented by reference TRBV25-1 and TRBJ1-1, the full variable domain reads EADIYQTPRYLVIGTGKKITLECSQTMGHDKMYWYQQDPGMELHLIHYSYGVNSTEKGDLSSESTVSRIRTEHFPLTLESARPSHTSQYLCASSGIPGTGAGTEAFFGQGTRLTVV.

The CDR3 sequence is CASSRDLAEAFF. The CDR3, as DNA: TGTGCCAGCAGTCGGGACCTAGCTGAAGCTTTCTTT. This chain connects TRBV25-1 to TRBJ1-1, with a tentative D call TRBD1 (5 bases). The CDR3 is 12 residues long. The ends were cut back, 5 bases at V and 6 bases at J, with 10 bases in the middle. The germline CDR1 and CDR2 sequences are MGHDK and SYGVNS.

DNA of the CDR3: TGTGCCAGCAGCTTGAGTCCGGAGGGCGAGCAGTACTTC. Translated: CASSLSPEGEQYF. J is TRBJ2-7 and V is TRBV9; D perhaps matches TRBD2 (6 bases). The length of the CDR3 is 13 residues. Trimming removed 4 bases at V and 6 bases at J, with 14 bases between. Germline V gene lookup returns CDR1 SGDLS and CDR2 YYNGEE.

The chain is built from TRBV4-2 and TRBJ2-3; 8 bases agree with TRBD2. CDR3 length: 17 amino acids. Germline V gene sequence: CDR1 LGHNA, CDR2 YNFKEQ. After removal of 0 bases from V and 4 bases from J, the junction contained 9 bases not matched to a gene. CDR3 sequence reads: CASSQDTAGVPPDTQYF. The CDR3 DNA reads TGTGCCAGCAGCCAAGATACAGCGGGAGTTCCCCCAGATACGCAGTATTTT.

This clone is a singleton in its sample. CDR3 in amino acids: CASGPNLAYEQYF. The CDR3 DNA reads TGTGCTAGTGGCCCCAACTTAGCCTACGAGCAGTACTTC. This rearrangement joins TRBV12-5 to TRBJ2-7; D not resolved. V lost 6 bases to trimming and J lost 2 bases, with 11 bases between them. Germline V gives CDR1 LGHNT, CDR2 FRNRAP. The CDR3 is made up of 13 amino acids.